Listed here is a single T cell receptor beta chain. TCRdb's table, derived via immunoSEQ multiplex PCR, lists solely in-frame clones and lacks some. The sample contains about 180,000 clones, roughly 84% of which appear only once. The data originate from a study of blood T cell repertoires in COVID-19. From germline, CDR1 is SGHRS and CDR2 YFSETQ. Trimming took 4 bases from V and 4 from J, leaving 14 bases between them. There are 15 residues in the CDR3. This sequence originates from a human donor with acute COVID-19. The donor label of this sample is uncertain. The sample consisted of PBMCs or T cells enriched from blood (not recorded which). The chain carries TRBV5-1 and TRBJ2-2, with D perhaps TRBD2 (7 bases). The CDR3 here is CASSPSGGGTGELFF. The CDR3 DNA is TGCGCCAGCAGCCCCTCGGGGGGCGGCACCGGGGAGCTGTTTTTT.